The following is a T cell receptor beta chain sequence with its context. This specimen comes from a study of cytomegalovirus exposure and HLA in healthy donors. V was trimmed by 5 bases and J by 9 bases, leaving 14 bases between them. Per germline, CDR1 SGHTA and CDR2 FQGTGA. The CDR3 has 13 residues. The PCR contained 60 Vbeta and 13 Jbeta primers. Profiled with immunoSEQ multiplex PCR; TCRdb holds only in-frame clones, not every one. The sample carries about 87,000 clones, under 80% recorded once. This receptor was obtained from a man under 40 in good health and CMV-seropositive. The specimen sequenced was PBMCs. The V call is TRBV7-3, the J call TRBJ2-1; tentatively, D is TRBD2 (6 bases). The CDR3 loop reads CASSLGHGGEQFF. The CDR3 DNA reads TGTGCCAGCAGCCTCGGGCACGGGGGTGAGCAGTTCTTC. Full variable domain (missing parts from reference TRBV7-3 and TRBJ2-1): GAGVSQTPSNKVTEKGKYVELRCDPISGHTALYWYRQSLGQGPEFLIYFQGTGAADDSGLPNDRFFAVRPEGSVSTLKIQRTERGDSAVYLCASSLGHGGEQFFGPGTRLTVL.